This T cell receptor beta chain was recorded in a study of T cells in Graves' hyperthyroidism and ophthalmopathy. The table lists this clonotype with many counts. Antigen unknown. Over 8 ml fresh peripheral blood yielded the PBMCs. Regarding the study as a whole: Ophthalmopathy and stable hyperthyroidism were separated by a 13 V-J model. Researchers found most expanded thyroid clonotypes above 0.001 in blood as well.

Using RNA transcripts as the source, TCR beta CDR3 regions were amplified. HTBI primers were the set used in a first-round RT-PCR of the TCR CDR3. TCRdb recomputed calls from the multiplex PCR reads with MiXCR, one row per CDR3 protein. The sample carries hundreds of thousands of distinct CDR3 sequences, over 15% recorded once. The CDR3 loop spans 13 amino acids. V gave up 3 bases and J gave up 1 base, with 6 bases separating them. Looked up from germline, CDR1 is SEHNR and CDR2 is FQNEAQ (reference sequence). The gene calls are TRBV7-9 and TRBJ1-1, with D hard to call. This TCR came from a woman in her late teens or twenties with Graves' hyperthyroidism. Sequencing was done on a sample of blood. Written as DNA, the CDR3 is TGTGCCAGCAGCTTCGACCCGAACACTGAAGCTTTCTTT. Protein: CASSFDPNTEAFF.